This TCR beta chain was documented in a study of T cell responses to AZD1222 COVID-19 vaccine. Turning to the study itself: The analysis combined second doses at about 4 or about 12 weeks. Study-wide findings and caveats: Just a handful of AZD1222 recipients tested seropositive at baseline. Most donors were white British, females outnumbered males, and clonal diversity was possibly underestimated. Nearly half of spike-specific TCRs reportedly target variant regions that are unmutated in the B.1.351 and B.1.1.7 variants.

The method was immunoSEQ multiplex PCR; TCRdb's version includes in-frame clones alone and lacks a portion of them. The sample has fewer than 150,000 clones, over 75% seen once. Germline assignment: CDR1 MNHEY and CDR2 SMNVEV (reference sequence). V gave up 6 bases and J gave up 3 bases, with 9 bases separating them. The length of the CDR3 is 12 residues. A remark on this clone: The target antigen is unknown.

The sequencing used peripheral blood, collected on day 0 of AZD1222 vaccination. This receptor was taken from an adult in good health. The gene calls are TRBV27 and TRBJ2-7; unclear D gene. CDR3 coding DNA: TGTGCCAGCAGGGATAAATACTACGAGCAGTACTTC. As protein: CASRDKYYEQYF.